This T cell receptor (beta chain) was recorded in a study of immune evolution from preneoplasia to lung adenocarcinoma. Clones were read by immunoSEQ multiplex PCR, and TCRdb kept only the in-frame ones, dropping some. The table records 15,000 to 20,000 clones, 80% to 90% of them present only once. Germline V gene sequence: CDR1 MDHEN, CDR2 SYDVKM. V was shortened by 9 bases and J by 2 bases, with 17 bases between the two germline ends. This CDR3 is built from 15 residues. The receptor was derived from a person between 65 and 79 years old with invasive lung adenocarcinoma. This rearrangement joins TRBV28 to TRBJ2-1, with D maybe TRBD2 (6 bases). Sequencing used FFPE invasive lung adenocarcinoma tissue. This chain's CDR3 is CASYKGLTAYNEQFF. The CDR3 DNA follows: TGTGCCAGTTACAAGGGACTCACCGCCTACAATGAGCAGTTCTTC.